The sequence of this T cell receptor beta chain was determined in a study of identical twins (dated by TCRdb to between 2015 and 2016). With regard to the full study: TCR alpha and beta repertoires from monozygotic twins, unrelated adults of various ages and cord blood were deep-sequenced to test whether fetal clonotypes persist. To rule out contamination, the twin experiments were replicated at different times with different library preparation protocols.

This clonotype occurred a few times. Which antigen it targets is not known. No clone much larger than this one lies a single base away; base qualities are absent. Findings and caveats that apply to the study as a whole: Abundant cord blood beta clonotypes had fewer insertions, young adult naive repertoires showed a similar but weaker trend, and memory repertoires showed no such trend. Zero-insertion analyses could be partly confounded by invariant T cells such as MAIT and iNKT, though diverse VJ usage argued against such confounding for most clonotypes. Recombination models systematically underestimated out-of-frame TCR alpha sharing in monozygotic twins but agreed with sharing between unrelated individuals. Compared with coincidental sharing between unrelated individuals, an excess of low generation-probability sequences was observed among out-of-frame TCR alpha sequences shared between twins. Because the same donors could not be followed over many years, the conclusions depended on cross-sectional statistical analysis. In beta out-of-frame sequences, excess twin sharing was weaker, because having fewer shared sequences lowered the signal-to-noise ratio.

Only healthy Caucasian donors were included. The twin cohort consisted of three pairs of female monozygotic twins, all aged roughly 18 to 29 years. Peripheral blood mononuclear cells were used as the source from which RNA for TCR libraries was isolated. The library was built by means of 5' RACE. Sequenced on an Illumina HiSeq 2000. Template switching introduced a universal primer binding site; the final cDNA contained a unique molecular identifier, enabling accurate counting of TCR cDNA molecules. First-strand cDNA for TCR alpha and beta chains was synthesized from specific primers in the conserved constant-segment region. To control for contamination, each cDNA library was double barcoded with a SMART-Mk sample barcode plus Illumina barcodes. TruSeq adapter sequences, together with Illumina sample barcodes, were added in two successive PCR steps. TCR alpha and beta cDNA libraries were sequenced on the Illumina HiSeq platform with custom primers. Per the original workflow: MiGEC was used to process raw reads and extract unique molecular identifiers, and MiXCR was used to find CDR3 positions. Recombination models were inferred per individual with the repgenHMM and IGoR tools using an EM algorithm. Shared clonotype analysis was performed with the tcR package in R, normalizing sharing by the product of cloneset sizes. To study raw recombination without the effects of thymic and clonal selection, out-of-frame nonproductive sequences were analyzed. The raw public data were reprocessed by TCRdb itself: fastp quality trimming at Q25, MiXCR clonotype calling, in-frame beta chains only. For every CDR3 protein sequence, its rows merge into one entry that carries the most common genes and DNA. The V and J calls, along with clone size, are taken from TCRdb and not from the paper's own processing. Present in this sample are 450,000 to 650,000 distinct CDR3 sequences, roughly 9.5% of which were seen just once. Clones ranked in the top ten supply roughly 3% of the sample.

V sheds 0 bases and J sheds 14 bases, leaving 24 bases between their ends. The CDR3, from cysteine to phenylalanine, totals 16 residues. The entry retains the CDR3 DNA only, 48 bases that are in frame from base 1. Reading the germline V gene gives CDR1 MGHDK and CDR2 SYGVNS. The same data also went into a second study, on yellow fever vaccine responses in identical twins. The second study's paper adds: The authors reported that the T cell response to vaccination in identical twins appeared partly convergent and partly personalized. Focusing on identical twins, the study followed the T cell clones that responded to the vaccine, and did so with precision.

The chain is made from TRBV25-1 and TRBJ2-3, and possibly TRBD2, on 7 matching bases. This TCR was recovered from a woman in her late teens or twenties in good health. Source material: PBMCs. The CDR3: CASSEYRGGPSPPTYF. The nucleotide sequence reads TGTGCCAGCAGTGAATATAGGGGGGGACCTTCTCCACCCACGTATTTT.